A single sample is the source of the 32 T cell receptor beta chains below, sequenced in a study of blood T cell repertoires in COVID-19. Here immunoSEQ multiplex PCR was the method, and the copy in TCRdb shows in-frame clones only, minus some. The table records 200,000 or so clones, around 81% of them present only once. The specimen sequenced was PBMCs or T cells enriched from blood (not recorded which). The receptors here all came from a man aged 35-49 years who had recovered from COVID-19.

The chain joins TRBV10-1 to TRBJ1-6; 7 bases map to TRBD1. The germline CDR1 and CDR2 sequences are WNHNN and SYGVQD (reference sequence). Germline trimming cut 5 bases from V and 6 bases from J; bases unmatched to any gene: 4. CDR3 length: 14 residues. CDR3 amino acids: CASSPGQSNSPLHF. The CDR3 DNA is TGCGCCAGCAGTCCGGGACAGAGTAATTCACCCCTCCACTTT.

For the CDR3, the DNA is TGTGCCAGCAGCGGGTGGGCCGGGGACTACGAGCAGTACTTC. This encodes CASSGWAGDYEQYF. V gene TRBV5-6 combines with J gene TRBJ2-7, with TRBD2 as a possible D gene (5 bases). CDR3 length: 14 amino acids. Trimming left V 4 bases short and J 3 bases short, with 14 bases between. Germline CDR1 and CDR2: SGHDT and YYEEEE.

This chain links TRBV2 with TRBJ1-5; a weak D match, TRBD1 (5 bases). The V and J ends lost 6 bases and 5 bases respectively, with 11 bases between them. This CDR3 is 13 amino acids long. Germline loops: CDR1 SNHLY, CDR2 FYNNEI. The CDR3 DNA reads as TGTGCCAGCAGGACAGACGGATATCAGCCCCAGCATTTT. Translated, it gives CASRTDGYQPQHF.

Here the CDR3 reads CASSLLLRVRSEAFF. The CDR3 nucleotides read TGCGCCAGCAGCCTGTTGTTGAGGGTAAGATCTGAAGCTTTCTTT. The chain combines TRBV4-1 with TRBJ1-1; D not resolved. Germline V gives CDR1 MGHRA, CDR2 YSYEKL. The CDR3 sequence is 15 residues long. Trimming took 4 bases from V and 6 from J, leaving 18 bases between them.

This rearrangement joins TRBV11-2 to TRBJ1-1; TRBD1 might be the D (6 bases). In germline, CDR1 is SGHAT, CDR2 FQNNGV. CDR3 length: 18 residues. Deletions cut 5 bases from V and 1 base from J, with 23 bases between. This chain's CDR3 is CASSAGGAIRARNTEAFF. CDR3 sequence (DNA): TGTGCCAGCAGCGCGGGGGGGGCCATCCGGGCGCGGAACACTGAAGCTTTCTTT.

The rearrangement links TRBV11-2 to TRBJ1-1, with D possibly being TRBD1 (5 bases). CDR3 length equals 15 residues. From germline, CDR1 is SGHAT and CDR2 FQNNGV. V shed 6 bases and J shed 0 bases, with 14 bases lying between them. CDR3 DNA sequence: TGTGCCAGCAGTGGGGGTGGAGGGGTGAACACTGAAGCTTTCTTT. Amino acid sequence: CASSGGGGVNTEAFF. The whole variable domain, remainder taken from reference TRBV11-2 and TRBJ1-1, is EAGVAQSPRYKIIEKRQSVAFWCNPISGHATLYWYQQILGQGPKLLIQFQNNGVVDDSQLPKDRFSAERLKGVDSTLKIQPAKLEDSAVYLCASSGGGGVNTEAFFGQGTRLTVV.

As to this clone: Different DNA sequences within this sample yield the same CDR3. The chain has TRBV18 and TRBJ2-1; perhaps TRBD2 as D (6 bases). The CDR3 loop spans 16 amino acids. Germline loops: CDR1 KGHSH, CDR2 LQKENI. Trimming left V 0 bases short and J 0 bases short, with 9 bases between. The CDR3 protein is CASSPPGGSSYNEQFF. The CDR3 region has the DNA TGTGCCAGCTCACCACCTGGGGGGAGCTCCTACAATGAGCAGTTCTTC. Filled out from reference TRBV18 and TRBJ2-1, the complete variable domain reads NAGVMQNPRHLVRRRGQEARLRCSPMKGHSHVYWYRQLPEEGLKFMVYLQKENIIDESGMPKERFSAEFPKEGPSILRIQQVVRGDSAAYFCASSPPGGSSYNEQFFGPGTRLTVL.

The V and J genes are TRBV4-1 and TRBJ1-3; D is ambiguous. The CDR3 consists of 14 residues. Germline lookup yields CDR1 MGHRA and CDR2 YSYEKL. V was cut by 1 base and J by 0 bases, with 4 bases left in between. CDR3 sequence (DNA): TGCGCCAGCAGCCAAGGCAGCTCTGGAAACACCATATATTTT. Protein: CASSQGSSGNTIYF.

V usage is TRBV19 and J usage is TRBJ2-4, with D possibly TRBD2 on 6 matching bases. V lost 5 bases, J lost 6 bases, and 14 bases lay in between. This CDR3 is 14 amino acids long. Germline V gene lookup returns CDR1 LNHDA and CDR2 SQIVND (reference sequence). CDR3 in DNA: TGTGCCAGTAGTCTATCCCGGGACTTAAACATTCAGTACTTC. Amino acid sequence: CASSLSRDLNIQYF.

This clone was recorded only once. The V and J genes are TRBV2 and TRBJ2-1, with 7 nucleotides matching TRBD2. V was pared by 2 bases and J by 1 base, with 5 bases of the junction left unmatched. Germline CDR1 and CDR2: SNHLY and FYNNEI. The CDR3 is 16 residues long. This CDR3 reads CASSESLAESYNEQFF. The CDR3 DNA reads TGTGCCAGCAGTGAATCCCTAGCGGAATCCTACAATGAGCAGTTCTTC.

This chain uses TRBV5-1 with TRBJ2-3, with 8 bases aligning to TRBD1. Trimming cost V 2 bases and J 6 bases; bases outside gene matches: 8. The CDR3 totals 15 residues. CDR1 and CDR2 from the germline V gene are SGHRS and YFSETQ. Written as DNA, the CDR3 is TGCGCCAGCAGCTTACAGGGGGGCCAGGTGGATACGCAGTATTTT. Translated: CASSLQGGQVDTQYF.

This clone was seen more than once but under ten times. The CDR3 DNA reads TGTGCCAGCTCACCCCTAACCAAATTCTACAATGAGCAGTTCTTC. Translating it yields CASSPLTKFYNEQFF. The chain joins TRBV18 to TRBJ2-1; D unclear. Germline-derived CDR1 and CDR2 are KGHSH and LQKENI. Trimming pared 3 bases from V and 3 bases from J, leaving 12 bases between. CDR3 length: 15 residues.

This clone was seen a handful of times. The chain combines TRBV25-1 with TRBJ2-3; D is unclear. Germline loops: CDR1 MGHDK, CDR2 SYGVNS. This CDR3 is built from 13 residues. The V and J ends lost 5 bases and 5 bases respectively, with 11 bases between them. This CDR3 is CASSQLLRDTQYF. CDR3 DNA sequence: TGTGCCAGCAGTCAACTTTTACGAGATACGCAGTATTTT. Full variable domain (missing parts from reference TRBV25-1 and TRBJ2-3): EADIYQTPRYLVIGTGKKITLECSQTMGHDKMYWYQQDPGMELHLIHYSYGVNSTEKGDLSSESTVSRIRTEHFPLTLESARPSHTSQYLCASSQLLRDTQYFGPGTRLTVL.

The chain carries TRBV3-1 (or the pseudogene TRBV3-2) and TRBJ1-3; D gene uncertain. The germline V gene has CDR1 LGHDT and CDR2 YNNKEL (reference sequence). The CDR3 is 17 residues long. Trimming stripped 8 bases from V and 1 base from J, with 21 bases between. CDR3 amino acids: CASSRGEVVRSGNTIYF. The CDR3 nucleotides read TGTGCCAGCTCGCGGGGAGAGGTGGTTCGGTCTGGAAACACCATATATTTT.

The chain recombines TRBV28 with TRBJ1-2; a weak D match, TRBD1 (6 bases). The CDR3 runs to 13 residues. V was shortened by 4 bases and J by 2 bases, with 8 bases between the two germline ends. Germline assignment: CDR1 MDHEN and CDR2 SYDVKM. The CDR3 nucleotides read TGTGCCAGCAGTTCCACAGGGAACTATGGCTACACCTTC. Translating it yields CASSSTGNYGYTF.

V gene TRBV20-1 combines with J gene TRBJ1-5, with 7 bases matching TRBD1. There are 13 residues in the CDR3. The germline CDR1 and CDR2 sequences are DFQATT and SNEGSKA (reference sequence). Trimming took 3 bases from V and 6 from J; bases not matched to a gene: 5. The CDR3 is CSASSTGVQPQHF. Here the CDR3 DNA reads TGCAGTGCTAGTTCAACAGGGGTTCAGCCCCAGCATTTT.

The chain combines TRBV5-1 with TRBJ2-3; 7 bases are shared with TRBD1. The CDR3 sequence is 14 residues long. From germline, CDR1 is SGHRS and CDR2 YFSETQ. J lost 0 bases, V lost 5 bases, and 3 bases had no gene match. CDR3 DNA sequence: TGCGCCAGCAGGCTGGGACAGAGCACAGATACGCAGTATTTT. Protein product: CASRLGQSTDTQYF.

V is TRBV3-1 (or the pseudogene TRBV3-2) and J is TRBJ1-1; D is unresolved. V was pared by 5 bases and J by 2 bases, with 18 bases between. The CDR3 extends over 16 amino acids. Germline-derived CDR1 and CDR2 are LGHDT and YNNKEL (reference sequence). The CDR3 sequence: CASSFAPGASNTEAFF. CDR3 nucleotides: TGTGCCAGCAGCTTCGCGCCGGGAGCTTCAAACACTGAAGCTTTCTTT.

J is TRBJ1-2 and V is TRBV2; D call uncertain. Deletions cut 2 bases from V and 3 bases from J, with 7 bases between. CDR1 and CDR2 (germline): SNHLY, FYNNEI. This CDR3 has 13 amino acids. The CDR3 here is CASSERRDYGYTF. DNA of the CDR3: TGTGCCAGCAGTGAACGACGGGACTATGGCTACACCTTC. The variable domain in full, with the rest retrieved from reference TRBV2 and TRBJ1-2, is EPEVTQTPSHQVTQMGQEVILRCVPISNHLYFYWYRQILGQKVEFLVSFYNNEISEKSEIFDDQFSVERPDGSNFTLKIRSTKLEDSAMYFCASSERRDYGYTFGSGTRLTVV.

V is TRBV29-1 and J is TRBJ1-1; D perhaps matches TRBD1 (6 bases). With 7 bases removed from V and 1 base from J, the gap between germline ends came to 13 bases. CDR1 is SQVTM, CDR2 ANQGSEA, per germline. The CDR3 spans 13 residues. The CDR3 spells CSALRQENTEAFF. The CDR3 DNA reads TGCAGCGCCCTTCGACAGGAGAACACTGAAGCTTTCTTT.

In nucleotides, the CDR3 is TGTGCCACCAGTGACGGGACAGGACCCAACTATGGCTACACCTTC. The encoded protein is CATSDGTGPNYGYTF. The rearrangement joins TRBV24-1 to TRBJ1-2; 8 bases match TRBD1. V gave up 4 bases and J gave up 2 bases; unmatched junction bases: 5. The CDR3 covers 15 residues. Germline CDR1 is KGHDR and CDR2 is SFDVKD.

The rearrangement joins TRBV30 to TRBJ1-3; TRBD1 aligns across 9 bases. Trimming cost V 0 bases and J 2 bases; bases outside gene matches: 5. Germline CDR1 GTSNPN, CDR2 SVGIG (reference sequence). The length of the CDR3 is 16 residues. The CDR3 here is CAWSVRDRAAGNTIYF. DNA for the CDR3: TGTGCCTGGAGTGTCCGGGACAGGGCTGCTGGAAACACCATATATTTT.

The gene calls are TRBV7-2 and TRBJ1-2; D is unresolved. Trimming shortened V by 5 bases and J by 11 bases, and 12 bases separated the two germline ends. The CDR3 is 11 residues long. The germline gives CDR1 SGHTA, CDR2 FQGNSA. The CDR3 region is CASSLIADYTF. The CDR3 DNA reads as TGTGCCAGCAGCCTCATTGCGGATTACACCTTC.

The chain uses TRBV2 and TRBJ1-1, with D possibly TRBD1 on 6 matching bases. Trimming stripped 7 bases from V and 1 base from J, with 10 bases between. CDR1 and CDR2 from the germline V gene are SNHLY and FYNNEI. CDR3 length equals 13 residues. The CDR3 is CASNRQANTEAFF. The CDR3, as DNA: TGTGCCAGCAACAGACAGGCGAACACTGAAGCTTTCTTT.

This rearrangement joins TRBV18 to TRBJ1-2; 8 bases are shared with TRBD1. The CDR3 totals 15 residues. V lost 3 bases to trimming and J lost 4 bases; unmatched junction nucleotides: 7. The germline CDR1 and CDR2 sequences are KGHSH and LQKENI. As DNA, the CDR3 is TGTGCCAGCTCACCTCCGGGACAGGCAATCTATGGCTACACCTTC. Its protein product is CASSPPGQAIYGYTF. The full variable domain, completed using reference TRBV18 and TRBJ1-2, is NAGVMQNPRHLVRRRGQEARLRCSPMKGHSHVYWYRQLPEEGLKFMVYLQKENIIDESGMPKERFSAEFPKEGPSILRIQQVVRGDSAAYFCASSPPGQAIYGYTFGSGTRLTVV.

This clone was observed a handful of times. The rearrangement joins TRBV5-5 to TRBJ1-6; weak D call: TRBD1 (5 bases). V shed 1 base and J shed 11 bases, with 16 bases lying between them. CDR3 length: 15 residues. CDR1 is SGHKS and CDR2 is YYEKEE in the germline V gene (reference sequence). CDR3 amino acids: CASSLFEGRGAPLHF. The CDR3 region has the DNA TGTGCCAGCAGCTTGTTCGAGGGGCGCGGGGCACCCCTCCACTTT.

The chain uses TRBV6-5 and TRBJ1-5, with 10 bases that match TRBD1. The CDR3 has 15 amino acids. V shed 5 bases and J 3 bases; nucleotides not matched to a gene: 4. Looked up from germline, CDR1 is MNHEY and CDR2 is SVGAGI. This CDR3 reads CASSPTGGNNQPQHF. The CDR3 region has the DNA TGTGCCAGCAGTCCGACAGGGGGCAACAATCAGCCCCAGCATTTT.

V gene TRBV7-8 combines with J gene TRBJ2-3, with 12 bases identical to TRBD1. Germline values: CDR1 SGHVS, CDR2 FQNEAQ. The CDR3 totals 16 residues. The V segment lost 7 bases and the J segment 3 bases; nucleotides outside the gene matches: 8. The CDR3 loop reads CASTRDRGLGTDTQYF. The CDR3 nucleotides are TGTGCCAGCACCCGGGACAGGGGGCTCGGAACAGATACGCAGTATTTT.

The CDR3 sequence is CASSQELTATNTEAFF. As DNA, the CDR3 is TGCGCCAGCAGCCAAGAACTGACAGCGACGAACACTGAAGCTTTCTTT. The chain carries TRBV4-1 and TRBJ1-1, with a tentative D call TRBD1 (5 bases). Trimming shortened V by 0 bases and J by 1 base, and 12 bases separated the two germline ends. The CDR3 is 16 amino acids. Germline CDR1 reads MGHRA; CDR2 reads YSYEKL.

The chain has TRBV27 and TRBJ2-1, with D perhaps matching TRBD2 (7 bases). This CDR3 is 17 amino acids long. The V end was cut by 6 bases, the J end by 5 bases, with 23 bases between. Germline lookup yields CDR1 MNHEY and CDR2 SMNVEV (reference sequence). The CDR3 sequence is CASSDITGGPSDNEQFF. CDR3 DNA sequence: TGTGCCAGCAGCGATATAACGGGGGGCCCCTCGGACAATGAGCAGTTCTTC.

The chain carries TRBV5-1 and TRBJ1-1, with TRBD1 matching over 8 bases. Germline lookup yields CDR1 SGHRS and CDR2 YFSETQ. The trim removed 2 bases at V and 0 bases at J, leaving 12 bases unmatched. The CDR3 is 18 residues long. In DNA, the CDR3 is TGCGCCAGCAGCTTAGGTGGGATGACAGGGGACATGAACACTGAAGCTTTCTTT. Encoded protein: CASSLGGMTGDMNTEAFF. Filled out from reference TRBV5-1 and TRBJ1-1, the complete variable domain reads KAGVTQTPRYLIKTRGQQVTLSCSPISGHRSVSWYQQTPGQGLQFLFEYFSETQRNKGNFPGRFSGRQFSNSRSEMNVSTLELGDSALYLCASSLGGMTGDMNTEAFFGQGTRLTVV.

This chain links TRBV28 with TRBJ1-5; 9 nucleotides align to TRBD1. V lost 4 bases, J lost 3 bases, and 4 bases stayed unmatched. The CDR3 is 15 residues long. Germline V gene lookup returns CDR1 MDHEN and CDR2 SYDVKM. CDR3 nucleotides: TGTGCCAGCAGTTCGGGACAGGGCCCCAATCAGCCCCAGCATTTT. Translated: CASSSGQGPNQPQHF.